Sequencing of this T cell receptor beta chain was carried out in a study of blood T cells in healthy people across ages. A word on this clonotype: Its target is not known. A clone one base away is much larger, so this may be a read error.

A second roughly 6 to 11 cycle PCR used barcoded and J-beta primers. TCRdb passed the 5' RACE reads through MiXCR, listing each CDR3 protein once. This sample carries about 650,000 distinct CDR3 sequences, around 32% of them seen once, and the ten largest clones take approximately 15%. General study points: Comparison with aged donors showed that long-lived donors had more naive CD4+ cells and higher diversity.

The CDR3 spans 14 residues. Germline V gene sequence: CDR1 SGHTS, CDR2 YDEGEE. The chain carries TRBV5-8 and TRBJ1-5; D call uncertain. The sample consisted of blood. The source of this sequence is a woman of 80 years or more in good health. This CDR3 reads CANSSGFRGQPQHF. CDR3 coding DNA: TGTGCCAACAGCTCCGGGTTTCGAGGTCAGCCCCAGCATTTT. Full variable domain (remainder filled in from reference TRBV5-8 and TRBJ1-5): EAGVTQSPTHLIKTRGQQATLRCSPISGHTSVYWYQQALGLGLQFLLWYDEGEERNRGNFPPRFSGRQFPNYSSELNVNALELEDSALYLCANSSGFRGQPQHFGDGTRLSIL.